This T cell receptor beta chain came from a study of blood T cells in healthy people across ages. Primers used in a second PCR of roughly 6 to 12 cycles were a sample-barcoded 5' primer and a J-beta primer mix. MiXCR was run by TCRdb on the 5' RACE reads, yielding one entry per CDR3 protein. The sample comprises 1.5 million or so distinct CDR3 sequences, roughly 40% of which are singletons, and approximately 7.9% rests with the top ten. The clonotype originates from a woman aged 18-29 years in good health. Input material: blood.

This CDR3 reads CSARDLVTLDEQYF. In DNA form, the CDR3 reads TGCAGTGCTAGAGATCTAGTGACCTTAGACGAGCAGTACTTC. The rearrangement links TRBV20-1 to TRBJ2-7; unclear D gene. V was trimmed by 0 bases and J by 5 bases, leaving 14 bases between them. The CDR3 is made up of 14 amino acids. Germline V gene lookup returns CDR1 DFQATT and CDR2 SNEGSKA (reference sequence).